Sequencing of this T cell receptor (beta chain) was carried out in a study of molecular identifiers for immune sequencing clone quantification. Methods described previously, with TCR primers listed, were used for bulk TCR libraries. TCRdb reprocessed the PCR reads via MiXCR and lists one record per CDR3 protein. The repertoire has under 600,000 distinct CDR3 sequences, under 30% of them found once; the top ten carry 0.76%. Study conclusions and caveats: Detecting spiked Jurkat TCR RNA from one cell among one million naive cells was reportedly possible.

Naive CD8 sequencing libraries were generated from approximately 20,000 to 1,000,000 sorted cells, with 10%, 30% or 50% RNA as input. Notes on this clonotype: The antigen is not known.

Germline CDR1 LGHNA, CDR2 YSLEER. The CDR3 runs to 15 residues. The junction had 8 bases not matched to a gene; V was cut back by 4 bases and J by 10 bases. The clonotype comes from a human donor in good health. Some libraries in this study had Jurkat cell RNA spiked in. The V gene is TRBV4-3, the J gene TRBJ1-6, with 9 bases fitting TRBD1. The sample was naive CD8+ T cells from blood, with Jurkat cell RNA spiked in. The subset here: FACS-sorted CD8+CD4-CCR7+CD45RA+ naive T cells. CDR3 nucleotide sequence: TGCGCCAGCAGCCCCGGTTACAGGGGGCGGTCACCCCTCCACTTT. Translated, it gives CASSPGYRGRSPLHF.